Presented here are 12 T cell receptor beta chains from one specimen sequenced in a study of cytomegalovirus exposure and HLA in healthy donors (dated by TCRdb to 2016 to 2017). Library construction relied on the immunoSEQ multiplex PCR assay. For the multiplex PCR, a mixture combining 60 forward primers for TCR Vbeta segments and 13 reverse primers for TCR Jbeta segments was used. Entries here come from immuneACCESS through TCRdb and include only in-frame sequences with V and J called. Some clones fail to appear in such tables; in the studies checked, an unresolved V gene covers under half of the shortfall, and the cause of the remainder is unknown. This sample gives around 170,000 clones in total; around 80% of them show up just once. Together, the top ten hold around 7% of the sample. Sequencing was done on a sample of PBMCs. The source is a woman aged 40-49 years in good health and CMV-seropositive.

This chain connects TRBV9 to TRBJ2-7, with 9 bases that match TRBD1. In germline, CDR1 is SGDLS, CDR2 YYNGEE. There are 15 residues in the CDR3. With 4 bases clipped from V and 4 bases from J, the junction kept 9 bases outside the gene matches. CDR3 region: CASSRGQGAGYEQYF. CDR3 DNA: TGTGCCAGCAGCAGGGGACAGGGTGCGGGGTACGAGCAGTACTTC.

The chain joins TRBV11-3 to TRBJ2-2; the match to TRBD2 covers 9 bases. Germline CDR1 SGHNT, CDR2 YENEEA. The V gene end was trimmed by 5 bases and the J gene end by 7 bases; junction bases not matched to a gene: 11. This CDR3 spans 16 amino acids. The CDR3 is CASSPQRGEFGGELFF. CDR3 nucleotides: TGTGCCAGCAGCCCACAGCGGGGGGAATTCGGCGGGGAGCTGTTTTTT.

The genes are TRBV4-1 and TRBJ1-2; D may be TRBD1 (6 bases). Per the germline V gene, CDR1 is MGHRA and CDR2 is YSYEKL. V was cut by 1 base and J by 8 bases, with 20 bases left in between. The CDR3 is 16 amino acids. This CDR3 is CASSQGTAGRDLGYTF. CDR3 DNA sequence: TGCGCCAGCAGCCAAGGGACAGCCGGACGTGATTTAGGCTACACCTTC.

The V gene is TRBV20-1, the J gene TRBJ2-3; D is possibly TRBD1 (6 bases). This CDR3 region has 11 residues. V was pared by 5 bases and J by 4 bases, with 7 bases between. Germline CDR1 reads DFQATT; CDR2 reads SNEGSKA (reference sequence). CDR3 protein: CSAHRADTQYF. The CDR3 DNA follows: TGCAGTGCTCACAGGGCAGATACGCAGTATTTT.

The J gene is TRBJ2-1, the V gene TRBV5-1; tentative D call: TRBD2 (5 bases). In germline, CDR1 is SGHRS, CDR2 YFSETQ. Between the trimmed V and J ends, which lost 0 bases and 6 bases, there was a span of 10 bases. The CDR3 spans 14 residues. The CDR3: CASSLDGLVNEQFF. For the CDR3, the DNA is TGCGCCAGCAGCTTGGACGGACTCGTCAATGAGCAGTTCTTC.

Worth noting for this clone: Its ends do not fully match the called genes, so a read error is possible. The rearrangement joins TRBV7-9 to TRBJ1-3; D is unresolved. Germline loops: CDR1 SEHNR, CDR2 FQNEAQ (reference sequence). CDR3 length: 14 amino acids. CDR3 loop: CSSSPLRGENTIYF. CDR3 nucleotide sequence: TGTTCCAGCAGCCCCTTGCGGGGAGAAAACACCATATATTTT. The variable domain in full, completed from reference TRBV7-9 and TRBJ1-3, reads DTGVSQNPRHKITKRGQNVTFRCDPISEHNRLYWYRQTLGQGPEFLTYFQNEAQLEKSRLLSDRFSAERPKGSFSTLEIQRTEQGDSAMYLCSSSPLRGENTIYFGEGSWLTVV.

The rearrangement links TRBV6-5 to TRBJ1-1; possibly TRBD1 for D (6 bases). CDR3 length equals 13 residues. Germline loops: CDR1 MNHEY, CDR2 SVGAGI. The V end lost 4 bases, the J end lost 8 bases, and 14 bases lay between the germline ends. The CDR3 sequence: CASSSRGRGEAFF. In DNA form, the CDR3 reads TGTGCCAGCAGTTCCCGGGGGAGGGGGGAAGCTTTCTTT.

V is TRBV29-1 and J is TRBJ2-2; 9 bases match TRBD1. V lost 5 bases and J lost 8; bases outside the gene matches: 9. The V gene's germline CDR1 is SQVTM and CDR2 ANQGSEA. This CDR3 contains 14 residues. The CDR3 spells CSVLEGQGVGELFF. The CDR3 DNA is TGCAGCGTTTTAGAGGGACAGGGCGTTGGGGAGCTGTTTTTT.

The chain links TRBV6-5 to TRBJ1-6; D remains ambiguous. Germline V lookup: CDR1 MNHEY, CDR2 SVGAGI. Trimming pared 6 bases from V and 7 bases from J, leaving 13 bases between. CDR3 size: 14 residues. The CDR3 protein is CASSVGILNSPLHF. CDR3 bases: TGTGCCAGCAGCGTCGGGATACTAAATTCACCCCTCCACTTT.

The V and J genes are TRBV5-5 and TRBJ1-4, with a weak D call TRBD1 (6 bases). Trimming took off 7 bases at V and 2 bases at J, with 9 bases between the two ends. The germline CDR1 and CDR2 sequences are SGHKS and YYEKEE (reference sequence). The CDR3 sequence is 13 residues long. The CDR3 region is CASGRGTNEKLFF. The CDR3 DNA reads TGTGCCAGCGGTAGGGGGACTAATGAAAAACTGTTTTTT.

The V call is TRBV6-5, the J call TRBJ1-6; TRBD1 might be the D (5 bases). This CDR3 has 13 residues. Germline CDR1 and CDR2: MNHEY and SVGAGI. V lost 10 bases and J 5 bases, leaving 12 bases between the germline ends. The CDR3, as DNA: TGTGCCACCGGGGGGAAGAATAATTCACCCCTCCACTTT. This translates into CATGGKNNSPLHF.

In nucleotides, the CDR3 is TGTGCCAGCAGCTTACCCGGTAGTCCTGAAGCTTTCTTT. This encodes CASSLPGSPEAFF. The V call is TRBV5-5, the J call TRBJ1-1; no definite D call. The CDR3 is made up of 13 amino acids. Germline CDR1 SGHKS, CDR2 YYEKEE (reference sequence). V was trimmed by 2 bases and J by 6 bases, leaving 11 bases between them.